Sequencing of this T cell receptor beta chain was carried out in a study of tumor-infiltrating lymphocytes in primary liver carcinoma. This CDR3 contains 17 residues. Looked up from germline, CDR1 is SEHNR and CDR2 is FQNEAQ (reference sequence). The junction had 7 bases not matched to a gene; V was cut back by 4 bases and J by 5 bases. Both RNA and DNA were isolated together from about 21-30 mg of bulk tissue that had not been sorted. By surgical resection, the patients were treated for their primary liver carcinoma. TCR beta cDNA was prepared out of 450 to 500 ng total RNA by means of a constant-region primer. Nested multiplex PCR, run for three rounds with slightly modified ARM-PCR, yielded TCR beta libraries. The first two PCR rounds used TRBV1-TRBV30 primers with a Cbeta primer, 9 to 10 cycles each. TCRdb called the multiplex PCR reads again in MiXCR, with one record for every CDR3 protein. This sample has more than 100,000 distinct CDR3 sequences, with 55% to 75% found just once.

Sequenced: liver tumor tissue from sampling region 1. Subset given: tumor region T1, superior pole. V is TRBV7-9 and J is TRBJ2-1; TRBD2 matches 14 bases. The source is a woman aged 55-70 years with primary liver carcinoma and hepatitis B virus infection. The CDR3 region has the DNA TGTGCCAGCAGCTCCCTCAGACTAGCGGGAGGGCACAATGAGCAGTTCTTC. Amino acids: CASSSLRLAGGHNEQFF.